These 2 T cell receptor beta chains were sequenced from one sample in a study of T cell clones after liver transplantation. TCRdb's copy holds only in-frame clones and misses some; the assay was immunoSEQ multiplex PCR. The data contain tens of thousands of clones, 70% of them singletons. The sequencing here drew on CD4+ T cells from blood, taken at the approximately 15-month timepoint. The receptors derive from a human patient who received a liver transplant. These T cells may partly come from the graft donor.

This sequence joins TRBV2 and TRBJ1-4; no definite D call. Germline V gene sequence: CDR1 SNHLY, CDR2 FYNNEI. The CDR3 sequence is 15 residues long. V was shortened by 4 bases and J by 0 bases, with 9 bases between the two germline ends. CDR3 bases: TGTGCCAGCAGTGCCGTACTTTCAACTAATGAAAAACTGTTTTTT. This sequence encodes CASSAVLSTNEKLFF.

V usage is TRBV5-8 and J usage is TRBJ1-4, with 7 bases lining up with TRBD1. Trimming cost V 0 bases and J 5 bases; bases outside gene matches: 7. Germline assignment: CDR1 SGHTS and CDR2 YDEGEE. This CDR3 region has 16 residues. The CDR3 DNA sequence: TGTGCCAGCAGCTTGGAGGAAAGAGGGGGCAATGAAAAACTGTTTTTT. Translating gives CASSLEERGGNEKLFF.